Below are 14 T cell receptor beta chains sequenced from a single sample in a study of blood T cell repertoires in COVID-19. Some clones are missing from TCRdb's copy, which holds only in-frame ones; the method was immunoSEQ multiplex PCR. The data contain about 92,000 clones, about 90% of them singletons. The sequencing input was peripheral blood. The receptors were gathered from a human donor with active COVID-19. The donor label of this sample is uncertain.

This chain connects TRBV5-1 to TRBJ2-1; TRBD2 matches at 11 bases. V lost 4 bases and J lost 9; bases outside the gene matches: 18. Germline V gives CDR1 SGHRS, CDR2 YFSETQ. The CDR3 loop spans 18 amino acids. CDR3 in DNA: TGCGCCAGCAGCCCGGGAACGGGACTAGCGGCAAAAGGGGGTGAGCAGTTCTTC. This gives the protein CASSPGTGLAAKGGEQFF.

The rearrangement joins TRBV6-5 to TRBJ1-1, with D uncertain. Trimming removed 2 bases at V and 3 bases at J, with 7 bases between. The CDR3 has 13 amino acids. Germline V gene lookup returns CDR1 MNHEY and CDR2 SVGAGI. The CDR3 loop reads CASSYGPDTEAFF. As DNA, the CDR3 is TGTGCCAGCAGTTACGGGCCAGACACTGAAGCTTTCTTT.

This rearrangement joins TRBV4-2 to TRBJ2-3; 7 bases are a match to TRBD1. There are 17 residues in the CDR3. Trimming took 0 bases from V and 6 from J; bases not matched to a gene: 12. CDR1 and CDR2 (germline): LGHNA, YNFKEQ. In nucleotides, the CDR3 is TGTGCCAGCAGCCAAGACTTGGGCCAGGGGGTCCGCGATACGCAGTATTTT. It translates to CASSQDLGQGVRDTQYF.

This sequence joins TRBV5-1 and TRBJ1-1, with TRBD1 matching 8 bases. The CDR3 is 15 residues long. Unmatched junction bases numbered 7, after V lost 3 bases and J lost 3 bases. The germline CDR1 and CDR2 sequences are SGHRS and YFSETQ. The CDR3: CASSSPGQGYTEAFF. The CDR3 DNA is TGCGCCAGCAGCTCGCCCGGACAGGGATACACTGAAGCTTTCTTT.

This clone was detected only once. In DNA, the CDR3 is TGTGCCAGCAGTGAGCTAGCGGGGGTAGGCGAGCAGTACTTC. The encoded protein is CASSELAGVGEQYF. The rearrangement uses TRBV6-4 and TRBJ2-7; the match to TRBD2 covers 10 bases. V gave up 3 bases and J gave up 6 bases; unmatched junction bases: 5. Per germline, CDR1 MRHNA and CDR2 SNTAGT. CDR3 length: 14 amino acids.

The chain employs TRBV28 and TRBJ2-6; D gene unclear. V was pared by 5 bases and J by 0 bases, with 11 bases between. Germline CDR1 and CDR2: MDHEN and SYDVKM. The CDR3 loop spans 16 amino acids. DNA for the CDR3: TGTGCCAGCAGTCTCCACAGCAACTCTGGGGCCAACGTCCTGACTTTC. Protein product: CASSLHSNSGANVLTF.

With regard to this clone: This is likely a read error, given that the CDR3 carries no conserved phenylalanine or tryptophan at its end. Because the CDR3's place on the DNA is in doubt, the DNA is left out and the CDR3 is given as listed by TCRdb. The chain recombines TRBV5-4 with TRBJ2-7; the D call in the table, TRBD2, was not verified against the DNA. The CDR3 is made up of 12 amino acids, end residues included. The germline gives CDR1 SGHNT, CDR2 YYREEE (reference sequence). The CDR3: CASSLARGGTNL.

The CDR3: CASSLAGGVNTGELFF. Here the CDR3 DNA reads TGTGCCAGCAGTTTAGCGGGGGGCGTAAACACCGGGGAGCTGTTTTTT. The chain recombines TRBV27 with TRBJ2-2, with 8 bases fitting TRBD2. Looked up from germline, CDR1 is MNHEY and CDR2 is SMNVEV (reference sequence). V was clipped by 2 bases and J by 2 bases; unmatched bases: 4. This CDR3 spans 16 amino acids.

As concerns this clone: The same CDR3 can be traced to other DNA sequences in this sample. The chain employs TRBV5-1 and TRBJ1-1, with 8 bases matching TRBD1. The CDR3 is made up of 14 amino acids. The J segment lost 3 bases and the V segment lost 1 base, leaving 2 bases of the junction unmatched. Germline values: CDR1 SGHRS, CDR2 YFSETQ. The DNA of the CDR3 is TGCGCCAGCAGCTTGCTACAGGGGGACACTGAAGCTTTCTTT. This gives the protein CASSLLQGDTEAFF.

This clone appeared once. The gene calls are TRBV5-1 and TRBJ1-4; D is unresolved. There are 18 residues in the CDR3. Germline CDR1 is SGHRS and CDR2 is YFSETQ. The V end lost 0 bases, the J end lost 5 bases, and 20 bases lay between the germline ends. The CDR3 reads CASSLGGVPGHPNEKLFF. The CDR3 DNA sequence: TGCGCCAGCAGCTTGGGGGGAGTGCCAGGCCATCCCAATGAAAAACTGTTTTTT.

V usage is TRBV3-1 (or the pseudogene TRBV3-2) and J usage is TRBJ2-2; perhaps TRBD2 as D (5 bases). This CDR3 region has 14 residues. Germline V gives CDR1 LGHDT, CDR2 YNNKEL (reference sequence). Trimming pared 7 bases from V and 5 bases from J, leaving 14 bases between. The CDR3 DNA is TGTGCCAGCACGCCTTTACTAGAAACCGGGGAGCTGTTTTTT. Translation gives CASTPLLETGELFF.

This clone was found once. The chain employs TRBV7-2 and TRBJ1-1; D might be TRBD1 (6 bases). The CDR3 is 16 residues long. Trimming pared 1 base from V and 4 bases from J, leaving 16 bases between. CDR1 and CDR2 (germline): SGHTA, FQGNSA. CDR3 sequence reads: CASSLDPGHVATEAFF. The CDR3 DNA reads TGTGCCAGCAGCTTAGACCCGGGACACGTCGCCACTGAAGCTTTCTTT. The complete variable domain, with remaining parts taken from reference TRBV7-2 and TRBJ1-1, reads GAGVSQSPSNKVTEKGKDVELRCDPISGHTALYWYRQSLGQGLEFLIYFQGNSAPDKSGLPSDRFSAERTGGSVSTLTIQRTQQEDSAVYLCASSLDPGHVATEAFFGQGTRLTVV.

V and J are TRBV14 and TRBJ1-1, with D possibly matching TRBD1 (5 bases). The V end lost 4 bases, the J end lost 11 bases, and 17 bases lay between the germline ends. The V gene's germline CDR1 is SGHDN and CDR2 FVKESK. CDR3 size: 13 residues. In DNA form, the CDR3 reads TGTGCCAGCAGCCCAACCTCGGGGGGTAGGGCTTTCTTT. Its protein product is CASSPTSGGRAFF.

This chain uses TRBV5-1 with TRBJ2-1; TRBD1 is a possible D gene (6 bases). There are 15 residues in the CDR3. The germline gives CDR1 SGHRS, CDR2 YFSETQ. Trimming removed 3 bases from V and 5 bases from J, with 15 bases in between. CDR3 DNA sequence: TGCGCCAGCAGCTCTCTCGGGACACCTAACAATGAGCAGTTCTTC. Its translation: CASSSLGTPNNEQFF.